This TCR beta chain stems from a study of radiation and T cells in renal cell carcinoma. General observations from the study: From baseline, blood top tumor clonotypes peaked at 2 weeks post-radiation.

The table came from immunoSEQ multiplex PCR; TCRdb's copy has only in-frame clones and leaves some out. Among about 73,000 clones, 75% to 90% were seen once, and the ten largest hold about 2.4%. As for time point: blood 4 weeks post-SBRT, at nephrectomy. Treatment of the sample: 15 Gy SBRT to primary tumor, nephrectomy 4 weeks later. Nephrectomy followed 15 Gy stereotactic body radiation by 4 weeks. Serial blood draws occurred at baseline and 2 and 4 weeks post-SBRT. This CDR3 is built from 12 residues. Per germline, CDR1 SEHNR and CDR2 FQNEAQ (reference sequence). V was shortened by 10 bases and J by 6 bases, with 15 bases between the two germline ends. This clone was counted only a few times. Its matching antigen is unknown.

The source was blood, collected from a patient whose treatment included radiotherapy and nephrectomy. The chain joins TRBV7-9 to TRBJ2-5; tentative D call: TRBD2 (5 bases). The source is a woman in her sixties or seventies with renal cell carcinoma. CDR3 bases: TGTGCCACCTCCGGGGATTTGAAGACCCAGTACTTC. This gives the protein CATSGDLKTQYF.